This T cell receptor (beta chain) was recovered during a study of OX40 agonist ivuxolimab in advanced cancers. Here immunoSEQ multiplex PCR was the method, and the copy in TCRdb shows in-frame clones only, minus some. The table records over 150,000 clones, roughly 92% of them present only once. The germline CDR1 and CDR2 sequences are MNHEY and SVGAGI. The ends were cut back, 2 bases at V and 1 base at J, with 14 bases in the middle. This CDR3 region has 16 residues. Material: CD4+ or CD8+ T cells sorted from blood, obtained in a trial of the OX40 agonist ivuxolimab. The receptor's source is an adult with an advanced solid tumor such as melanoma, head and neck, liver or kidney cancer. This chain joins TRBV6-5 and TRBJ1-2; tentative D call: TRBD1 (6 bases). The CDR3 DNA follows: TGTGCCAGCAGTTACGGGGGACACACCATTAACTATGGCTACACCTTC. It codes for CASSYGGHTINYGYTF.